Listed here are 24 T cell receptor beta chains from one sample, sequenced in a study of blood T cell repertoires in COVID-19. Here immunoSEQ multiplex PCR was the method, and the copy in TCRdb shows in-frame clones only, minus some. Among about 170,000 clones listed, roughly four fifths were seen once. Sequencing input: peripheral blood. All receptors derive from a woman over 75 with COVID-19, enrolled during active disease.

The V gene is TRBV27, the J gene TRBJ2-6, with 9 nucleotides matching TRBD2. This CDR3 is built from 17 residues. Trimming at V came to 7 bases and at J to 5 bases, leaving 12 bases not matched to a gene. Per germline, CDR1 MNHEY and CDR2 SMNVEV (reference sequence). The CDR3 is CASTAGGRARWANVLTF. The CDR3, as DNA: TGTGCCAGCACTGCCGGCGGGAGGGCCCGGTGGGCCAACGTCCTGACTTTC.

The chain recombines TRBV2 with TRBJ1-1; 7 bases agree with TRBD1. There are 13 residues in the CDR3. In germline, CDR1 is SNHLY, CDR2 FYNNEI. Trimming at V came to 6 bases and at J to 5 bases, leaving 6 bases not matched to a gene. The CDR3 protein is CASRLIQGTEAFF. CDR3 nucleotides: TGTGCCAGCAGACTTATACAGGGGACTGAAGCTTTCTTT.

This clone was recorded only once. The CDR3 bases are TGTGCCAGTAGACTAGGACGTCGAATTATGAACACTGAAGCTTTCTTT. It translates to CASRLGRRIMNTEAFF. This chain connects TRBV19 to TRBJ1-1; D uncertain. CDR1 is LNHDA, CDR2 SQIVND, per germline (reference sequence). Trimming took off 6 bases at V and 0 bases at J, with 17 bases between the two ends. CDR3 size: 16 residues.

The gene calls are TRBV7-2 and TRBJ2-2, with TRBD1 identical over 9 bases. CDR1 SGHTA and CDR2 FQGNSA come from the germline V gene. The CDR3 runs to 14 residues. J was trimmed by 4 bases and V by 5 bases; bases with no gene match: 2. The CDR3 loop is CASSPGQGTGELFF. The CDR3 DNA reads TGTGCCAGCAGCCCGGGACAGGGCACCGGGGAGCTGTTTTTT.

The table lists this clone with a count of one. V gene TRBV7-9 combines with J gene TRBJ2-7, with D tentatively TRBD2 (5 bases). V lost 4 bases and J 4 bases, leaving 14 bases between the germline ends. CDR3 length equals 14 residues. CDR1 and CDR2 (germline): SEHNR, FQNEAQ (reference sequence). CDR3 DNA: TGTGCCAGCAGCTCCTCATTGGACTCTTACGAGCAGTACTTC. This gives the protein CASSSSLDSYEQYF. Drawing the rest from reference TRBV7-9 and TRBJ2-7, the complete variable domain is DTGVSQNPRHKITKRGQNVTFRCDPISEHNRLYWYRQTLGQGPEFLTYFQNEAQLEKSRLLSDRFSAERPKGSFSTLEIQRTEQGDSAMYLCASSSSLDSYEQYFGPGTRLTVT.

V is TRBV28 and J is TRBJ2-5; 7 bases are a match to TRBD2. Germline-derived CDR1 and CDR2 are MDHEN and SYDVKM. The CDR3 sequence is 17 residues long. J gave up 5 bases and V 2 bases, and 14 bases lay outside the gene matches. The DNA for the CDR3 is TGTGCCAGCAGTTTACCATCACCGGGGACCGGGGGGGAGACCCAGTACTTC. This gives the protein CASSLPSPGTGGETQYF.

A single count supports this clone. The J gene is TRBJ2-6, the V gene TRBV9; TRBD1 agrees at 10 bases. From germline, CDR1 is SGDLS and CDR2 YYNGEE. The CDR3 covers 18 residues. V trimming: 3 bases; J trimming: 4 bases; junction bases outside the gene matches: 10. DNA of the CDR3: TGTGCCAGCAGCGGGCAAACGGACAGGGGGTTGGGGGCCAACGTCCTGACTTTC. It encodes CASSGQTDRGLGANVLTF.

CDR3 sequence reads: CASSSRTGLNEKLFF. CDR3 nucleotide sequence: TGTGCCAGCAGCTCGAGGACAGGGCTTAATGAAAAACTGTTTTTT. The chain couples TRBV11-2 to TRBJ1-4; 8 bases match TRBD1. V shed 4 bases and J 4 bases; nucleotides not matched to a gene: 5. The CDR3 sequence is 15 residues long. Germline CDR1 reads SGHAT; CDR2 reads FQNNGV.

V is TRBV10-1 and J is TRBJ2-7; 9 bases align to TRBD1. The CDR3 sequence is 13 residues long. Trimming at V came to 4 bases and at J to 6 bases, leaving 4 bases not matched to a gene. Germline V gives CDR1 WNHNN, CDR2 SYGVQD (reference sequence). CDR3 region: CASSVTGGSEQYF. The CDR3, as DNA: TGCGCCAGCAGTGTTACAGGGGGCAGCGAGCAGTACTTC.

This clone was seen a handful of times. This chain uses TRBV3-1 (or the pseudogene TRBV3-2) with TRBJ1-6; D uncertain. Between the trimmed V and J ends, which lost 1 base and 7 bases, there was a span of 2 bases. From germline, CDR1 is LGHDT and CDR2 YNNKEL (reference sequence). The CDR3 runs 12 residues. CDR3 in DNA: TGTGCCAGCAGCCAAGCGAATTCACCCCTCCACTTT. The encoded protein is CASSQANSPLHF.

The genes are TRBV7-2 and TRBJ1-2; perhaps TRBD1 as D (6 bases). The CDR3 sequence is 14 residues long. Germline CDR1 is SGHTA and CDR2 is FQGNSA. Trimming stripped 1 base from V and 3 bases from J, with 9 bases between. Written as DNA, the CDR3 is TGTGCCAGCAGCTTAGGTTACAGGGACTATGGCTACACCTTC. Its translation: CASSLGYRDYGYTF.

The chain carries TRBV28 and TRBJ2-7; the match to TRBD1 covers 7 bases. The ends lost 9 bases at V and 3 bases at J; junction bases unmatched: 8. Germline CDR1 is MDHEN and CDR2 is SYDVKM. The CDR3 runs to 13 residues. The CDR3, as DNA: TGTGCCAGTTCCGGGACAGACGGCTACGAGCAGTACTTC. Protein product: CASSGTDGYEQYF.

The CDR3 region has the DNA TGTGCCAGCAGTGCCCTAGCGGGGGGGCACACAGATACGCAGTATTTT. Its translation is CASSALAGGHTDTQYF. The chain links TRBV27 to TRBJ2-3; 12 nucleotides align to TRBD2. CDR1 and CDR2 from the germline V gene are MNHEY and SMNVEV (reference sequence). After removal of 5 bases from V and 2 bases from J, the junction contained 5 bases not matched to a gene. This CDR3 is 16 amino acids long.

The V and J genes are TRBV21-1 and TRBJ1-1; the DNA was not compared with TRBD1, the D call given in the table. TRBV21-1 is annotated as a pseudogene. The CDR3 spans 15 residues. The CDR3, as DNA: TGTGCCAGCAGCGAAAAACAGGGACGGGGAACTGAAGCTTTCTTT. Amino acid sequence: CASSEKQGRGTEAFF.

The chain carries TRBV7-2 and TRBJ1-5; possibly TRBD1 for D (5 bases). Between the trimmed V and J ends, which lost 1 base and 5 bases, there was a span of 9 bases. This CDR3 is 14 amino acids long. Germline V gene sequence: CDR1 SGHTA, CDR2 FQGNSA. This chain's CDR3 is CASSLGGAYQPQHF. DNA of the CDR3: TGTGCCAGCAGCTTAGGGGGCGCTTATCAGCCCCAGCATTTT.

The CDR3 region is CASSQIVSGYSTDTQYF. The CDR3 DNA follows: TGTGCCAGCAGCCAAATCGTTAGCGGGTATAGCACAGATACGCAGTATTTT. This chain links TRBV3-1 (or the pseudogene TRBV3-2) with TRBJ2-3; 7 nucleotides align to TRBD2. Trimming took 2 bases from V and 0 from J; bases not matched to a gene: 8. Germline V CDR1 and CDR2: LGHDT, YNNKEL (reference sequence). CDR3 size: 17 residues.

This chain uses TRBV5-1 with TRBJ2-7, with D maybe TRBD1 (6 bases). This CDR3 spans 14 amino acids. Looked up from germline, CDR1 is SGHRS and CDR2 is YFSETQ. V gave up 3 bases and J gave up 1 base, with 11 bases separating them. The CDR3 is CASSSMTGSYEQYF. CDR3 DNA sequence: TGCGCCAGCAGCTCAATGACAGGATCCTACGAGCAGTACTTC.

The chain combines TRBV3-1 (or the pseudogene TRBV3-2) with TRBJ1-5, with D uncertain. From germline, CDR1 is LGHDT and CDR2 YNNKEL (reference sequence). Trimming left V 4 bases short and J 4 bases short, with 8 bases between. The CDR3 length is 13 residues. CDR3 residues: CASSLRGNQPQHF. The CDR3 DNA is TGTGCCAGCAGCCTTCGGGGAAATCAGCCCCAGCATTTT.

This chain connects TRBV5-1 to TRBJ2-1, with 8 bases aligning to TRBD2. Germline V gene sequence: CDR1 SGHRS, CDR2 YFSETQ. V lost 4 bases and J lost 8; bases outside the gene matches: 8. The CDR3 spans 14 residues. CDR3: CASSLGLALDEQFF. CDR3 bases: TGCGCCAGCAGCCTCGGACTAGCCCTAGATGAGCAGTTCTTC.

The chain joins TRBV5-6 to TRBJ1-1, with D perhaps TRBD1 (5 bases). The CDR3 covers 15 residues. V was shortened by 7 bases and J by 5 bases, with 21 bases between the two germline ends. Germline V lookup: CDR1 SGHDT, CDR2 YYEEEE. The CDR3 DNA reads TGTGCCAGCCGTAAGACCTTTGGGGGAGGGACTGAAGCTTTCTTT. It is translated as CASRKTFGGGTEAFF.

V usage is TRBV2 and J usage is TRBJ2-2, with D tentatively TRBD1 (5 bases). The CDR3 is 12 residues long. CDR1 and CDR2 from the germline V gene are SNHLY and FYNNEI. The ends were cut back, 10 bases at V and 5 bases at J, with 11 bases in the middle. The CDR3, as DNA: TGTGCCATCGACAGTAAGACCGGGGAGCTGTTTTTT. Residues: CAIDSKTGELFF.

The J gene is TRBJ1-1, the V gene TRBV19; 8 nucleotides match TRBD1. The germline V gene has CDR1 LNHDA and CDR2 SQIVND (reference sequence). The CDR3 is 16 residues long. With 0 bases clipped from V and 1 base from J, the junction kept 4 bases outside the gene matches. The CDR3 loop is CASSIDPDRGNTEAFF. CDR3 sequence (DNA): TGTGCCAGTAGTATAGACCCAGACAGGGGGAACACTGAAGCTTTCTTT.

The chain uses TRBV10-3 and TRBJ1-1; D may be TRBD1 (6 bases). V lost 6 bases and J lost 5, with 7 bases in between. This CDR3 is 11 amino acids long. CDR1 and CDR2 (germline): ENHRY, SYGVKD. CDR3: CAISTGTEAFF. CDR3 sequence (DNA): TGTGCCATCAGCACAGGGACTGAAGCTTTCTTT.

This clone has just one count. The gene calls are TRBV6-2 or TRBV6-3 and TRBJ1-2; a possible D gene is TRBD1 (6 bases). Trimming removed 2 bases at V and 7 bases at J, with 17 bases between. The CDR3 has 15 amino acids. Per the germline V gene, CDR1 is MNHEY and CDR2 is SVGEGT. CDR3: CASSYGGSPLGGYTF. In DNA form, the CDR3 reads TGTGCCAGCAGTTACGGGGGCTCCCCGTTAGGTGGCTACACCTTC.